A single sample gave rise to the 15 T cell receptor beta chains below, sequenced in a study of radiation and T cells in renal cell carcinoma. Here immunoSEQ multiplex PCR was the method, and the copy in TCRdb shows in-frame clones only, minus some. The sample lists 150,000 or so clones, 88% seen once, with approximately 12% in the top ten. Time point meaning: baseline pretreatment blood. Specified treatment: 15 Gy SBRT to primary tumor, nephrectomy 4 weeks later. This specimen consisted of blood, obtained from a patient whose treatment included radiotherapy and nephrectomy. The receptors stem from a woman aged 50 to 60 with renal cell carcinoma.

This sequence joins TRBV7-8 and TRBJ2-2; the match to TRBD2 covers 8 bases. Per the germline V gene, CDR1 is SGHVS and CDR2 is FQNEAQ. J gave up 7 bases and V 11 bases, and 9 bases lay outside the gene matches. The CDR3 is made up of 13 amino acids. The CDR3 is CALRGGRGGELFF. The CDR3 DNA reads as TGTGCCCTCCGGGGGGGGCGAGGCGGGGAGCTGTTTTTT.

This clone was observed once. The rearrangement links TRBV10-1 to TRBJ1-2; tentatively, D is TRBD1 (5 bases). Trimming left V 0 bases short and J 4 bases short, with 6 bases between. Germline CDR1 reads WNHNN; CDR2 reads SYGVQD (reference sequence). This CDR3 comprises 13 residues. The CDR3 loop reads CASSESGTYGYTF. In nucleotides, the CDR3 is TGCGCCAGCAGTGAGTCAGGGACCTATGGCTACACCTTC.

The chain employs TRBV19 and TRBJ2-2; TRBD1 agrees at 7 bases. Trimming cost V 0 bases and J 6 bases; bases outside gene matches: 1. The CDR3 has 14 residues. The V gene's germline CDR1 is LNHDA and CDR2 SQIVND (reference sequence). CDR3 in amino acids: CASSIDRGSGELFF. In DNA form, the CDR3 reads TGTGCCAGTAGTATAGACAGGGGGTCCGGGGAGCTGTTTTTT.

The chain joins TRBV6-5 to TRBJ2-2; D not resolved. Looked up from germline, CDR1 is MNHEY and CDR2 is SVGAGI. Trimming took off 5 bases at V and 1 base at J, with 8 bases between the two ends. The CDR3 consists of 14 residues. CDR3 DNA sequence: TGTGCCAGCAGTACATCACGGAACACCGGGGAGCTGTTTTTT. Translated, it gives CASSTSRNTGELFF.

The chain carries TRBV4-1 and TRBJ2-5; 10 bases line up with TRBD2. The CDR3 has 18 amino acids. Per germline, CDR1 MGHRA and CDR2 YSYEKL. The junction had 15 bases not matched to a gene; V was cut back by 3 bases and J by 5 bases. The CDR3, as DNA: TGCGCCAGCAGCCAGCGCCTAAGCGGGGGGGCGTTCGGGGAGACCCAGTACTTC. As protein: CASSQRLSGGAFGETQYF.

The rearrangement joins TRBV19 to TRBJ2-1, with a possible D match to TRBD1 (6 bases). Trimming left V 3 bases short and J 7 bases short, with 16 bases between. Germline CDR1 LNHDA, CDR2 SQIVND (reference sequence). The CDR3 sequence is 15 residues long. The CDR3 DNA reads TGTGCCAGTAGTATTGCAGGGGTCGGTTGGAATGAGCAGTTCTTC. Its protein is CASSIAGVGWNEQFF. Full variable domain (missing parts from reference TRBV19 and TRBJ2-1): DGGITQSPKYLFRKEGQNVTLSCEQNLNHDAMYWYRQDPGQGLRLIYYSQIVNDFQKGDIAEGYSVSREKKESFPLTVTSAQKNPTAFYLCASSIAGVGWNEQFFGPGTRLTVL.

CDR3 region: CASSLNRGNPGNTIYF. DNA of the CDR3: TGTGCCAGCAGCTTAAACAGGGGCAACCCTGGAAACACCATATATTTT. V and J are TRBV7-2 and TRBJ1-3; 7 bases agree with TRBD1. This CDR3 is built from 16 residues. Germline CDR1 reads SGHTA; CDR2 reads FQGNSA. The ends lost 2 bases at V and 2 bases at J; junction bases unmatched: 6.

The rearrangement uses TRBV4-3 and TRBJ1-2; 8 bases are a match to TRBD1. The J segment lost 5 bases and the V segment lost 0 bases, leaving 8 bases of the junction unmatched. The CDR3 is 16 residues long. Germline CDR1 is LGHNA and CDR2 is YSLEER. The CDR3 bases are TGCGCCAGCAGCCAAGACTTTGTACAGGGGGTGTATGGCTACACCTTC. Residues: CASSQDFVQGVYGYTF.

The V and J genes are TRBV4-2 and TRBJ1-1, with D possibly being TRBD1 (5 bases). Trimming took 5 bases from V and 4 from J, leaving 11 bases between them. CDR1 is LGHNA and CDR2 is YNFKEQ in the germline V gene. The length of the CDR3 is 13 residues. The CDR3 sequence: CASSWGSSTEAFF. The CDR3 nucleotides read TGTGCCAGCAGCTGGGGGTCTAGCACTGAAGCTTTCTTT.

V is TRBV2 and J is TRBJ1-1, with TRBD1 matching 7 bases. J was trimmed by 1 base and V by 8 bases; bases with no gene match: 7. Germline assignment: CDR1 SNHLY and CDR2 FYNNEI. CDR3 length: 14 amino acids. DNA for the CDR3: TGTGCCAGCGTACAACAGGGGAGGAACACTGAAGCTTTCTTT. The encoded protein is CASVQQGRNTEAFF.

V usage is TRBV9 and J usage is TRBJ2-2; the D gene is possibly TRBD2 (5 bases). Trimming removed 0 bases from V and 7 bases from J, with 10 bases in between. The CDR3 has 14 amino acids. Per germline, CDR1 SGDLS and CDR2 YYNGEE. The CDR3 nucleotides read TGTGCCAGCAGCGTAGTATCGGGGAGCGGGGAGCTGTTTTTT. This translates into CASSVVSGSGELFF.

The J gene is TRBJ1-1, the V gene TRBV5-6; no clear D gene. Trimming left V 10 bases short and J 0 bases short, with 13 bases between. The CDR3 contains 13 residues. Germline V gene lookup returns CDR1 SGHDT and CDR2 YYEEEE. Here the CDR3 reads CAGGGDMNTEAFF. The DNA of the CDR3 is TGTGCCGGCGGCGGAGACATGAACACTGAAGCTTTCTTT.

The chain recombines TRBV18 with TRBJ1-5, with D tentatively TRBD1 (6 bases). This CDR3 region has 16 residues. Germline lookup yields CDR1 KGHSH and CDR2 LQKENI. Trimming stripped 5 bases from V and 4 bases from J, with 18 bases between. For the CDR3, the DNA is TGTGCCAGCTCATATCGACAGGTAGGGGAGAATCAGCCCCAGCATTTT. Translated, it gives CASSYRQVGENQPQHF.

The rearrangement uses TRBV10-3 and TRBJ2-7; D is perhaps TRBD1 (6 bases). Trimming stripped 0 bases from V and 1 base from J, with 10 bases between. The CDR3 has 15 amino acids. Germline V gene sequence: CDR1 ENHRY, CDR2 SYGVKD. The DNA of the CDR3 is TGTGCCATCAGTGAGTCGAGGACAGCTTCCTACGAGCAGTACTTC. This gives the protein CAISESRTASYEQYF.

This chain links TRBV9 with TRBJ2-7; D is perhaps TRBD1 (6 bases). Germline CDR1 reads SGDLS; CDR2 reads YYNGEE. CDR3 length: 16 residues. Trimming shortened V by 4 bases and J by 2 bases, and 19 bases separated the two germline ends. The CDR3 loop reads CASSPRPGTKTYEQYF. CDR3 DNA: TGTGCCAGCAGCCCTCGGCCAGGGACAAAGACCTACGAGCAGTACTTC. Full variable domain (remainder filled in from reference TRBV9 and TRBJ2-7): DSGVTQTPKHLITATGQRVTLRCSPRSGDLSVYWYQQSLDQGLQFLIQYYNGEERAKGNILERFSAQQFPDLHSELNLSSLELGDSALYFCASSPRPGTKTYEQYFGPGTRLTVT.